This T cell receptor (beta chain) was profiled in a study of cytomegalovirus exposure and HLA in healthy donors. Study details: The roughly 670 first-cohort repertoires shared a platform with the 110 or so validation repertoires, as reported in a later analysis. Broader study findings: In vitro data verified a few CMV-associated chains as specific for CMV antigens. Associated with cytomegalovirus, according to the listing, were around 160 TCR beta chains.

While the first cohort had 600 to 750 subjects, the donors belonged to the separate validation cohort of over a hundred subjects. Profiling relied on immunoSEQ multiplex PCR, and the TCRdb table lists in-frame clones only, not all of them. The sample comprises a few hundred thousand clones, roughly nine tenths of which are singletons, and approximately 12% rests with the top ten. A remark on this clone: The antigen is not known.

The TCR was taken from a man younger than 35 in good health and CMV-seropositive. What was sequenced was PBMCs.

CDR3 nucleotide sequence: TGTGCCAGCAGTGAAATGCAGGGTCTGAGCTACACCTTC. Encoded protein: CASSEMQGLSYTF. The chain uses TRBV6-1 and TRBJ1-2; D is possibly TRBD1 (5 bases). Deletions cut 2 bases from V and 9 bases from J, with 13 bases between. Looked up from germline, CDR1 is MNHNS and CDR2 is SASEGT. This CDR3 comprises 13 residues.